This T cell receptor beta chain was recovered during a study of blood T cell repertoires in COVID-19. Study summary: There were acute and convalescent COVID-19 samples, and they came from the United States, Italy and Spain.

Method: immunoSEQ multiplex PCR; TCRdb's copy keeps in-frame clones and lacks some. The table has some 240,000 clones, nearly 90% seen once; the top ten hold under 2.5%. The ends lost 4 bases at V and 2 bases at J; junction bases unmatched: 13. Germline CDR1 SGHDT, CDR2 YYEEEE. CDR3 length: 18 residues. The sequence was collected from an older woman with COVID-19, enrolled during active disease. This chain joins TRBV5-6 and TRBJ1-3, with 9 bases lining up with TRBD1. The source material was peripheral blood. In nucleotides, the CDR3 is TGTGCCAGCAGCCCGAAACAGGGGGCTGCGTCTCCTGGAAACACCATATATTTT. This gives the protein CASSPKQGAASPGNTIYF.